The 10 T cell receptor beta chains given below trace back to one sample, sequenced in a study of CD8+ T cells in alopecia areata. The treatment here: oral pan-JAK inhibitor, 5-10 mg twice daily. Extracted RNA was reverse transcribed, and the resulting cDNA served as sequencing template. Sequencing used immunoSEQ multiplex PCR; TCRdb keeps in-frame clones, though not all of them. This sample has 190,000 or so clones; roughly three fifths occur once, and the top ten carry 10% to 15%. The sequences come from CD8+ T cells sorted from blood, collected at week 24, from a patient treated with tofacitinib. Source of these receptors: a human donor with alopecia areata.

CDR3 residues: CASRLTGGMGTEAFF. CDR3 coding DNA: TGTGCCAGCAGGTTGACAGGGGGCATGGGCACTGAAGCTTTCTTT. The V and J genes are TRBV14 and TRBJ1-1; 10 bases match TRBD1. CDR1 and CDR2 (germline): SGHDN, FVKESK. With 6 bases clipped from V and 4 bases from J, the junction kept 8 bases outside the gene matches. The CDR3 extends over 15 amino acids.

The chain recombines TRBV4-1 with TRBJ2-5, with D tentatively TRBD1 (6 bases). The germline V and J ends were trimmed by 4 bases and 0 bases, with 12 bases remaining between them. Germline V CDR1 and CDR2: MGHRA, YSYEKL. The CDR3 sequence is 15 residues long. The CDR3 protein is CASSPPGTNQETQYF. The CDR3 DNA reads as TGCGCCAGCAGCCCCCCTGGGACAAACCAAGAGACCCAGTACTTC.

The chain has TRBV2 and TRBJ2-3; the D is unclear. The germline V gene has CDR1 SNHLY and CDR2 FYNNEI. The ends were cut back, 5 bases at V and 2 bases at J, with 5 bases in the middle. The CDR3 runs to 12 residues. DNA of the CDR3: TGTGCCAGCAGTCCGGACACAGATACGCAGTATTTT. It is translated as CASSPDTDTQYF. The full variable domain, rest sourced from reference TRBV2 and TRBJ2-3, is EPEVTQTPSHQVTQMGQEVILRCVPISNHLYFYWYRQILGQKVEFLVSFYNNEISEKSEIFDDQFSVERPDGSNFTLKIRSTKLEDSAMYFCASSPDTDTQYFGPGTRLTVL.

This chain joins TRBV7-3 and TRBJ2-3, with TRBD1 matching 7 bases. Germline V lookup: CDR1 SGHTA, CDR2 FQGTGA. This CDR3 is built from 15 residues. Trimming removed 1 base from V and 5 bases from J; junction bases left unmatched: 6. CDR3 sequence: CASSLIDRAGDTQYF. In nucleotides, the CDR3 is TGTGCCAGCAGCTTAATAGACAGGGCCGGAGATACGCAGTATTTT. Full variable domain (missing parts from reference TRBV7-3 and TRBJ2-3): GAGVSQTPSNKVTEKGKYVELRCDPISGHTALYWYRQSLGQGPEFLIYFQGTGAADDSGLPNDRFFAVRPEGSVSTLKIQRTERGDSAVYLCASSLIDRAGDTQYFGPGTRLTVL.

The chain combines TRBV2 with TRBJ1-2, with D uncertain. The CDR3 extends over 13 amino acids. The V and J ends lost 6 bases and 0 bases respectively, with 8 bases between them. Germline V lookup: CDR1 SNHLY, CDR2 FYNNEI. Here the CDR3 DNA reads TGTGCCAGCAGGTCCGGGTCTAACTATGGCTACACCTTC. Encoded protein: CASRSGSNYGYTF.

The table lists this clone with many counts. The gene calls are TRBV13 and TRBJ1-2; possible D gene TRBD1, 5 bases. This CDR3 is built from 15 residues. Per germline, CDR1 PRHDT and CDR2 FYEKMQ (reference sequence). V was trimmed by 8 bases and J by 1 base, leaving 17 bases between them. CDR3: CASVQGTEHNYGYTF. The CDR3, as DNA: TGTGCCAGCGTCCAGGGTACGGAACATAACTATGGCTACACCTTC.

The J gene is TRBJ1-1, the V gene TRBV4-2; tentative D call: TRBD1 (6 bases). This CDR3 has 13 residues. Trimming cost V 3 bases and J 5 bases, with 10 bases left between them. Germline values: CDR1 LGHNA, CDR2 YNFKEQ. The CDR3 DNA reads TGTGCCAGCAGCCAGAGTACAGGGACTGAAGCTTTCTTT. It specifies CASSQSTGTEAFF.

In nucleotides, the CDR3 is TGTGCCAGCATAGTCGGAGATCTACAGGAAAACTATGGCTACACCTTC. It yields the protein CASIVGDLQENYGYTF. The chain carries TRBV2 and TRBJ1-2; D may be TRBD1 (5 bases). The CDR3 contains 16 residues. Trimming stripped 7 bases from V and 2 bases from J, with 20 bases between. CDR1 and CDR2 (germline): SNHLY, FYNNEI.

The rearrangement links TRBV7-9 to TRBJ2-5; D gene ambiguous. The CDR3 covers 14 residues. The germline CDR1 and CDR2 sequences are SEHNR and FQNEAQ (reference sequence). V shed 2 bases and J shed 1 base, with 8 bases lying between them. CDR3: CASSLSATQETQYF. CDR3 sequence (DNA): TGTGCCAGCAGCTTATCCGCAACCCAAGAGACCCAGTACTTC.

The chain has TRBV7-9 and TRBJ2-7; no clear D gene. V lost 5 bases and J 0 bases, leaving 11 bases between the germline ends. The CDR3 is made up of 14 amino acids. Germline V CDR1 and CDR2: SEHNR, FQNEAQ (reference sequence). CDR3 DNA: TGTGCCAGCAGCCACCCCTGGAGCTCCTACGAGCAGTACTTC. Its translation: CASSHPWSSYEQYF.